These T cell receptor beta chains were read from a single sample in a study of cytomegalovirus exposure and HLA in healthy donors. The data were produced by immunoSEQ multiplex PCR, yet TCRdb's version contains in-frame clones alone and is incomplete. The sample lists approximately 140,000 clones, 80% occurring once. The material sequenced was PBMCs. These receptors were obtained from a man aged 30 to 39 in good health and CMV-seronegative. Both conserved end residues are part of each CDR3. D genes are given only for firm matches. Clone size appears in some rows only: once, few, many, or a class for an expanded clone.

>TRBJ1-1|14|.|.|TRBV6-1
CASLLSGADTEAFF
TGTGCCAGCCTCCTTTCTGGGGCGGACACTGAAGCTTTCTTT
>TRBJ2-7|15|.|once|TRBV7-8
CASSQSGLDTYEQYF
TGTGCCAGCAGCCAAAGTGGACTGGATACCTACGAGCAGTACTTC
>TRBJ2-5|14|.|once|TRBV4-1
CASSQEGGPRTQYF
TGCGCCAGCAGCCAAGAAGGAGGGCCCCGGACCCAGTACTTC
>TRBJ2-1|13|.|.|TRBV18
CASSGRGHNEQFF
TGTGCCAGCTCGGGGCGAGGCCACAATGAGCAGTTCTTC
>TRBJ1-1|17|TRBD1|.|TRBV7-3
CASSPSPLGQGRTEAFF
TGTGCCAGCAGCCCTTCACCCTTGGGACAGGGAAGAACTGAAGCTTTCTTT
>TRBJ1-1|14|TRBD1|.|TRBV6-1
CASFRTGLNTEAFF
TGTGCCAGCTTCAGGACAGGGCTGAACACTGAAGCTTTCTTT
>TRBJ2-6|18|.|.|TRBV9
CASSVTGRHPSGANVLTF
TGTGCCAGCAGCGTAACAGGCCGGCATCCCTCTGGGGCCAACGTCCTGACTTTC
>TRBJ2-5|15|.|.|TRBV18
CASSPGYQGLETQYF
TGTGCCAGCTCACCAGGTTATCAGGGGTTGGAGACCCAGTACTTC
>TRBJ1-4|14|TRBD1|few|TRBV19
CASSPEGGEEKLFF
TGTGCCAGTAGCCCAGAAGGGGGCGAAGAAAAACTGTTTTTT
>TRBJ1-2|15|TRBD1|.|TRBV5-1
CASSVQGDTGDGYPF
TGCGCCAGCAGCGTGCAGGGGGACACAGGTGATGGCTACCCCTTC
>TRBJ2-7|14|.|.|TRBV6-6
CASSPPGRSEGQYF
TGTGCCAGCAGCCCCCCCGGCAGGTCGGAAGGGCAGTACTTC
>TRBJ1-1|13|.|.|TRBV15
CATRLLTNTEAFF
TGTGCCACCAGGCTTCTTACAAACACTGAAGCTTTCTTT
>TRBJ1-6|15|.|once|TRBV11-1
CASSSSALRDSPLHF
TGTGCCAGCAGCTCCTCGGCCCTCAGGGATTCACCCCTCCACTTT
>TRBJ1-5|14|.|.|TRBV2
CASSLGLNNQPQHF
TGTGCCAGCAGCTTAGGACTTAACAATCAGCCCCAGCATTTT
>TRBJ1-4|16|.|.|TRBV5-1
CASSPGEGSTNEKLFF
TGCGCCAGCAGTCCGGGGGAGGGATCAACTAATGAAAAACTGTTTTTT
>TRBJ1-5|14|.|.|TRBV5-6
CASSLGQKNQPQHF
TGTGCCAGCAGCTTGGGCCAGAAGAATCAGCCCCAGCATTTT
>TRBJ1-1|17|TRBD1|few|TRBV7-9
CASSPLGQGRMNTEAFF
TGTGCCAGCAGCCCCCTCGGACAGGGGCGCATGAACACTGAAGCTTTCTTT
>TRBJ1-1|14|TRBD1|.|TRBV19
CASSTGQASTEAFF
TGTGCCAGTAGTACAGGACAGGCTAGCACTGAAGCTTTCTTT
>TRBJ1-5|14|TRBD1|.|TRBV7-9
CASSTGGGRQPQHF
TGTGCCAGCAGTACGGGAGGGGGCCGTCAGCCCCAGCATTTT
>TRBJ2-7|14|TRBD1|.|TRBV11-3
CASSSGQGGYEQYF
TGTGCCAGCAGCTCGGGACAGGGAGGCTACGAGCAGTACTTC
>TRBJ2-6|14|.|few|TRBV30
CAWSDFSGANVLTF
TGTGCCTGGAGTGACTTCTCTGGGGCCAACGTCCTGACTTTC
>TRBJ2-2|14|.|.|TRBV28
CASSEPRGTGELFF
TGTGCCAGCAGTGAACCTAGAGGCACCGGGGAGCTGTTTTTT
>TRBJ1-1|14|TRBD1|.|TRBV2
CASSSGTGETEAFF
TGTGCCAGCAGCTCCGGGACAGGTGAAACTGAAGCTTTCTTT
>TRBJ2-7|16|TRBD2|few|TRBV5-4
CASSLSLAGDRYEQYF
TGTGCCAGCAGCTTGTCGCTAGCGGGAGATCGGTACGAGCAGTACTTC
>TRBJ1-2|14|.|.|TRBV15
CATSRDRGAYGYTF
TGTGCCACCAGCAGAGACAGGGGAGCCTATGGCTACACCTTC
>TRBJ2-7|11|.|once|TRBV28
CASSLRGEQYF
TGTGCCAGCAGTTTACGAGGGGAGCAGTACTTC
>TRBJ2-1|12|.|.|TRBV28
CASSPPRGEQFF
TGTGCCAGCAGTCCCCCCCGGGGTGAGCAGTTCTTC
>TRBJ2-1|14|TRBD2|few|TRBV4-2
CASSSGTSLLEQFF
TGTGCCAGCAGCTCTGGGACTAGTCTACTTGAGCAGTTCTTC